This entry lists 5 T cell receptor beta chains sequenced from one sample in a study of T cells in Graves' hyperthyroidism and ophthalmopathy (dated by TCRdb to the late 2010s). Library construction relied on multiplex PCR. The sequencer was an Illumina HiSeq 2000. The TCR beta CDR3 regions were amplified from the RNA transcripts. A first-round RT-PCR of the TCR CDR3 used the HTBI primer set with the Qiagen OneStep RT-PCR kit. Through fastp at Q25 and MiXCR, TCRdb rebuilt clones from the public reads, retaining in-frame beta chains. CDR3 protein sequences are deduplicated, and each keeps its most common genes and DNA. In all, the sample holds roughly 700,000 distinct CDR3 sequences, and 15% to 20% of those were seen once. 15% to 19% of the sample is taken by the ten largest. The material sequenced was blood. These receptors were collected from a man in his fifties or sixties with Graves' hyperthyroidism.

In its sample, this clonotype was seen many times. The V and J genes are TRBV28 and TRBJ2-2, with TRBD2 matching over 7 bases. Germline CDR1 and CDR2: MDHEN and SYDVKM. The CDR3 has 15 residues. With 2 bases clipped from V and 6 bases from J, the junction kept 6 bases outside the gene matches. The CDR3 DNA reads as TGTGCCAGCAGTTTAGCGGGAGTCTCGGCCGGGGAGCTGTTTTTT. It translates to CASSLAGVSAGELFF.

Only a few counts were recorded for this clonotype. The chain joins TRBV6-9 to TRBJ1-2; 9 bases agree with TRBD1. Per germline, CDR1 MNHGY and CDR2 SVAAGI. The ends lost 7 bases at V and 8 bases at J; junction bases unmatched: 8. The CDR3 is 13 amino acids. CDR3 nucleotides: TGTGCCAGCAAAAGGGGACAGGGCGACGGCTACACCTTC. It yields the protein CASKRGQGDGYTF.

This clonotype turned up a few times. The chain carries TRBV4-1 and TRBJ2-1; a possible D gene is TRBD2 (5 bases). The CDR3 is 16 amino acids. Trimming took 0 bases from V and 6 from J, leaving 15 bases between them. Germline V gives CDR1 MGHRA, CDR2 YSYEKL. The CDR3: CASSQDSLADSNEQFF. CDR3 sequence (DNA): TGCGCCAGCAGCCAAGATAGTCTAGCTGATAGCAATGAGCAGTTCTTC.

This clonotype was recorded many times. The chain recombines TRBV7-3 with TRBJ2-5; D is possibly TRBD2 (5 bases). The CDR3 sequence is 16 residues long. Trimming left V 1 base short and J 7 bases short, with 19 bases between. Germline CDR1 SGHTA, CDR2 FQGTGA. The CDR3 reads CASSLRPTLGEGTQYF. CDR3 coding DNA: TGTGCCAGCAGCTTAAGACCTACGCTAGGAGAGGGGACCCAGTACTTC.

The V and J genes are TRBV28 and TRBJ2-5, with D hard to call. This CDR3 contains 16 residues. CDR1 MDHEN and CDR2 SYDVKM come from the germline V gene. V lost 3 bases and J 0 bases, leaving 14 bases between the germline ends. The CDR3 sequence is CASSFRAGAYQETQYF. In nucleotides, the CDR3 is TGTGCCAGCAGTTTTAGGGCAGGAGCGTACCAAGAGACCCAGTACTTC. The variable domain in full, with the rest retrieved from reference TRBV28 and TRBJ2-5, is DVKVTQSSRYLVKRTGEKVFLECVQDMDHENMFWYRQDPGLGLRLIYFSYDVKMKEKGDIPEGYSVSREKKERFSLILESASTNQTSMYLCASSFRAGAYQETQYFGPGTRLLVL.